A selection of T cell receptor beta chains follows, all from one sample in a study of T cell responses to AZD1222 COVID-19 vaccine. Profiling relied on immunoSEQ multiplex PCR, and the TCRdb table lists in-frame clones only, not all of them. The sample lists 120,000 or so clones; more than 75% were seen once. The specimen comprised peripheral blood, sampled on day 0 of AZD1222 vaccination. Every receptor here comes from an adult in good health. CDR3s include the opening cysteine and the closing phenylalanine or tryptophan. D genes are given only for firm matches. Only part of the rows carry a size: once, few, many, or a class if the clone is expanded.

d_gene	v_gene	abundance	j_gene	CDR3aa	CDR3nt
.	TRBV5-1	.	TRBJ2-5	CASSGTGPQETQYF	TGCGCCAGCAGCGGAACAGGCCCGCAAGAGACCCAGTACTTC
.	TRBV15	.	TRBJ2-5	CATSRDKTQETQYF	TGTGCCACCAGCAGAGATAAGACCCAAGAGACCCAGTACTTC
.	TRBV19	.	TRBJ1-1	CASSSTAGLNTEAFF	TGTGCCAGTAGTTCCACGGCAGGGCTGAACACTGAAGCTTTCTTT
.	TRBV9	.	TRBJ1-4	CASSALGTEEKLFF	TGTGCCAGCAGCGCCCTAGGGACGGAGGAAAAACTGTTTTTT
.	TRBV20-1	.	TRBJ2-1	CSASSTPKGLFF	TGCAGTGCTAGTTCGACCCCGAAGGGTTTGTTCTTC
.	TRBV28	.	TRBJ1-5	CASSLWGNQPQHF	TGTGCCAGCAGTTTATGGGGGAACCAGCCCCAGCATTTT
.	TRBV7-2	.	TRBJ1-2	CASSLMGWGFYGYTF	TGTGCCAGCAGCTTAATGGGTTGGGGATTCTACGGCTACACCTTC
TRBD1	TRBV28	few	TRBJ2-7	CASSLWAGGRGEQYF	TGTGCCAGCAGTTTATGGGCAGGGGGCCGGGGGGAGCAGTACTTC
.	TRBV12-3/TRBV12-4	.	TRBJ1-1	CASSLLASTEAFF	TGTGCCAGCAGTTTACTAGCGAGCACTGAAGCTTTCTTT
TRBD2	TRBV10-2	.	TRBJ2-3	CASSELAGGTDTQYF	TGCGCCAGCAGTGAGTTAGCGGGGGGCACAGATACGCAGTATTTT
.	TRBV19	.	TRBJ2-2	CASKSPRAAGELFF	TGTGCCAGTAAGTCCCCACGAGCGGCCGGGGAGCTGTTTTTT
.	TRBV2	once	TRBJ2-5	CASSAEGQETQYF	TGTGCCAGCAGTGCGGAGGGCCAAGAGACCCAGTACTTC
.	TRBV30	few	TRBJ2-7	CAWNLPGRFYEQYF	TGTGCCTGGAACCTACCGGGACGCTTCTACGAGCAGTACTTC
TRBD2	TRBV5-6	.	TRBJ2-3	CASSLGPSGDSDTQYF	TGTGCCAGCAGCTTGGGGCCTAGCGGGGATTCAGATACGCAGTATTTT
.	TRBV14	.	TRBJ1-4	CASSRGLYGEKLFF	TGTGCCAGCAGCCGCGGACTTTACGGTGAAAAACTGTTTTTT
TRBD2	TRBV7-6	.	TRBJ2-1	CASSFGAGGPYEQFF	TGTGCCAGCAGCTTTGGAGCGGGAGGGCCCTATGAGCAGTTCTTC
TRBD2	TRBV11-2	few	TRBJ2-1	CASSLGGSGGTPFQQFF	TGTGCCAGCAGCTTAGGGGGTAGCGGGGGGACCCCCTTCCAGCAGTTCTTC
TRBD1	TRBV19	.	TRBJ2-7	CATTRTGGSYEQYF	TGTGCCACCACCCGGACAGGGGGGTCCTACGAGCAGTACTTC
TRBD1	TRBV5-1	.	TRBJ1-1	CASSLQGATEAFF	TGCGCCAGCAGCTTACAGGGGGCCACTGAAGCTTTCTTT
.	TRBV7-2	.	TRBJ2-7	CASSLVQGPSYEQYF	TGTGCCAGCAGCTTAGTCCAGGGACCCTCCTACGAGCAGTACTTC
.	TRBV9	.	TRBJ2-1	CASSVGTDSYNEQFF	TGTGCCAGCAGCGTCGGGACTGACTCCTACAATGAGCAGTTCTTC
TRBD2	TRBV7-9	once	TRBJ2-1	CASSPTRVTSGNSYNEQFF	TGTGCCAGCAGCCCGACGCGTGTGACTAGCGGAAACTCCTACAATGAGCAGTTCTTC
TRBD1	TRBV7-2	.	TRBJ1-5	CASSSGTGGFQPQHF	TGTGCCAGCAGCTCCGGGACAGGGGGCTTTCAGCCCCAGCATTTT
TRBD1	TRBV25-1	.	TRBJ1-1	CASSRPGQGATEAFF	TGTGCCAGCAGCCGACCGGGACAGGGGGCGACTGAAGCTTTCTTT
.	TRBV9	.	TRBJ2-3	CASSVGVNTQYF	TGTGCCAGCAGCGTAGGGGTGAATACGCAGTATTTT
TRBD2	TRBV19	.	TRBJ2-7	CASPWDGTSYEQYF	TGTGCCTCTCCCTGGGATGGGACTAGCTACGAGCAGTACTTC
.	TRBV10-3	.	TRBJ1-2	CAISEAALPSNYGYTF	TGTGCCATCAGTGAGGCGGCGCTACCGTCGAACTATGGCTACACCTTC
.	TRBV3-1/TRBV3-2	once	TRBJ1-4	CASSQGRSLCF	TGTGCCAGCAGCCAAGGGAGGAGTCTCTGTTTT
.	TRBV9	.	TRBJ2-3	CASSVSGSTGTDTQYF	TGTGCCAGCAGCGTATCGGGTTCGACGGGCACAGATACGCAGTATTTT
TRBD2	TRBV2	.	TRBJ2-5	CASSEERGGRETQYF	TGTGCCAGCAGTGAAGAGCGGGGGGGCCGGGAGACCCAGTACTTC
TRBD1	TRBV5-6	.	TRBJ1-1	CASSFRGRPEAFF	TGTGCCAGCAGCTTCAGGGGGAGGCCTGAAGCTTTCTTT
.	TRBV3-1/TRBV3-2	.	TRBJ1-2	CASSQLGYGYTF	TGTGCCAGCAGCCAATTGGGATATGGCTACACCTTC
TRBD1	TRBV4-2	.	TRBJ1-2	CASSLTRDSRGYGYTF	TGTGCCAGCAGCCTAACCCGGGACAGCCGGGGGTATGGCTACACCTTC
.	TRBV18	.	TRBJ2-7	CASSPTPSAGPGEQYF	TGTGCCAGCTCACCGACGCCGAGCGCAGGACCTGGCGAGCAGTACTTC
.	TRBV9	.	TRBJ2-3	CASSPSRGGITDTQYF	TGTGCCAGCAGCCCCTCTAGGGGGGGCATCACAGATACGCAGTATTTT
.	TRBV2	.	TRBJ1-5	CASSERGNNQPQHF	TGTGCCAGCAGTGAAAGAGGGAACAATCAGCCCCAGCATTTT
.	TRBV19	.	TRBJ1-5	CASSWALGGQPQHF	TGTGCCAGTAGTTGGGCCTTGGGGGGGCAGCCCCAGCATTTT
.	TRBV6-2/TRBV6-3	.	TRBJ1-5	CASSYSNRVQPQHF	TGTGCCAGCAGTTACTCGAACCGGGTCCAGCCCCAGCATTTT
.	TRBV5-1	.	TRBJ1-1	CASSLAGVLGTEAFF	TGCGCCAGCAGCTTGGCGGGAGTTCTCGGCACTGAAGCTTTCTTT
.	TRBV7-9	.	TRBJ2-5	CASRELGTLLETQYF	TGTGCCAGCAGGGAACTAGGGACCCTTTTGGAGACCCAGTACTTC
.	TRBV29-1	.	TRBJ2-7	CSVEDLFEQYF	TGCAGCGTTGAAGATCTTTTCGAGCAGTACTTC
.	TRBV10-3	.	TRBJ1-2	CAISEDTNYGYTF	TGTGCCATCAGTGAGGACACTAACTATGGCTACACCTTC
TRBD2	TRBV28	.	TRBJ2-7	CASSTLGWSGSTHEQYF	TGTGCCAGCAGTACCCTCGGGTGGAGCGGGAGTACCCACGAGCAGTACTTC
.	TRBV7-9	.	TRBJ2-7	CASTSSGRFLPDEQYF	TGTGCCAGCACCTCCTCAGGGAGGTTCCTTCCGGACGAGCAGTACTTC
TRBD2	TRBV27	.	TRBJ2-2	CASSFAGEGTGELFF	TGTGCCAGCAGTTTCGCGGGAGAGGGCACCGGGGAGCTGTTTTTT
TRBD1	TRBV9	.	TRBJ1-4	CASSVGQGRIYEKLFF	TGTGCCAGCAGCGTAGGACAGGGGAGGATATATGAAAAACTGTTTTTT
.	TRBV7-2	once	TRBJ1-4	CASSLVGGGGEKLFF	TGTGCCAGCAGCTTAGTCGGGGGGGGAGGCGAAAAACTGTTTTTT
.	TRBV5-1	.	TRBJ1-6	CASSSQGNNSPLHF	TGCGCCAGCAGCTCACAGGGAAATAATTCACCCCTCCACTTT
TRBD2	TRBV15	.	TRBJ2-5	CATSRLSGTSGRIETQYF	TGTGCCACCAGCAGACTTTCCGGGACTAGCGGGAGAATTGAGACCCAGTACTTC